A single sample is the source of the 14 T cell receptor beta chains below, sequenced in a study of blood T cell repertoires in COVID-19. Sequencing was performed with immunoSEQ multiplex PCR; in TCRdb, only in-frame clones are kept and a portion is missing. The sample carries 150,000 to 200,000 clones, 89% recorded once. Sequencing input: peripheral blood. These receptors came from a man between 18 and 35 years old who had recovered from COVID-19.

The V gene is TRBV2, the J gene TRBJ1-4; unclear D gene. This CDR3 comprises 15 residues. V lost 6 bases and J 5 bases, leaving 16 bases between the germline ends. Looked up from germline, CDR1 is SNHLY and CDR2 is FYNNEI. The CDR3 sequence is CASRRVPDPNEKLFF. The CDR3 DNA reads TGTGCCAGCAGGAGGGTCCCCGACCCAAATGAAAAACTGTTTTTT.

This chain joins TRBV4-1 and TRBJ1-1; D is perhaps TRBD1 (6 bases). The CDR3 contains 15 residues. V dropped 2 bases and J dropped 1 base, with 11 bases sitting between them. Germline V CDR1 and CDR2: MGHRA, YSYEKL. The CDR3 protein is CASSQPGTWNTEAFF. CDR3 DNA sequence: TGCGCCAGCAGCCAACCGGGGACATGGAACACTGAAGCTTTCTTT.

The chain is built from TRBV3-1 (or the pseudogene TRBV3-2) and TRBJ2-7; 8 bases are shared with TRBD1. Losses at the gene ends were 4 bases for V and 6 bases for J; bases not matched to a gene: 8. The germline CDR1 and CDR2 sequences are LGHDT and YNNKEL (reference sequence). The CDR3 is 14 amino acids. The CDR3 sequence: CASSLDREVSEQYF. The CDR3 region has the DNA TGTGCCAGCAGCCTGGACAGGGAAGTCTCCGAGCAGTACTTC.

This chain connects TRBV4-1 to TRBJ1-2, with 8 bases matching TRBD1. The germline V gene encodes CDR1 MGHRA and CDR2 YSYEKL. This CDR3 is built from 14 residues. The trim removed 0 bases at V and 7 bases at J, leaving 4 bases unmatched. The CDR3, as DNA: TGCGCCAGCAGCCAAGAATTGGGGACAGGTGGCTACACCTTC. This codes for CASSQELGTGGYTF.

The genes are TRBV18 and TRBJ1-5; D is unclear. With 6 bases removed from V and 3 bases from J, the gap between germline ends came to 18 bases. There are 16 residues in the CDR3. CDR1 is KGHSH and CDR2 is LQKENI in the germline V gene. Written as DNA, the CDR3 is TGTGCCAGCTCGGACTACAGCCCTGTCAACAATCAGCCCCAGCATTTT. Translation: CASSDYSPVNNQPQHF.

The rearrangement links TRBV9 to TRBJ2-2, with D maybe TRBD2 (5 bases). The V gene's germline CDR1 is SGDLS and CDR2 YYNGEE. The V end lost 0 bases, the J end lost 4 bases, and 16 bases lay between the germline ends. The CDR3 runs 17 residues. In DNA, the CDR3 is TGTGCCAGCAGCGTAGATATGTTAGCGATGGGCACCGGGGAGCTGTTTTTT. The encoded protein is CASSVDMLAMGTGELFF.

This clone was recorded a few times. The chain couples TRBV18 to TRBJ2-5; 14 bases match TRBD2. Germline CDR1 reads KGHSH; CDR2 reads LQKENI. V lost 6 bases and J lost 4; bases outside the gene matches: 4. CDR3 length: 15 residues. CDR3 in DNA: TGTGCCAGCTCGTATGGACTAGCGGGAGGAGAGACCCAGTACTTC. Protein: CASSYGLAGGETQYF. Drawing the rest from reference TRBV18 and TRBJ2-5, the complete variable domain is NAGVMQNPRHLVRRRGQEARLRCSPMKGHSHVYWYRQLPEEGLKFMVYLQKENIIDESGMPKERFSAEFPKEGPSILRIQQVVRGDSAAYFCASSYGLAGGETQYFGPGTRLLVL.

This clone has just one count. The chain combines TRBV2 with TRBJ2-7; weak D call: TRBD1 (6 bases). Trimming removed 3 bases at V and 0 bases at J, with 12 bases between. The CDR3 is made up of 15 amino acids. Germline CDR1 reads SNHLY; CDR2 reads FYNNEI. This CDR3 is CASSEVGTSSYEQYF. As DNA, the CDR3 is TGTGCCAGCAGTGAGGTCGGGACATCCTCCTACGAGCAGTACTTC.

CDR3 protein: CASSVVERYTDTQYF. The DNA for the CDR3 is TGTGCCAGCAGCGTAGTGGAGCGGTACACAGATACGCAGTATTTT. The rearrangement uses TRBV9 and TRBJ2-3; perhaps TRBD2 as D (5 bases). With 0 bases removed from V and 2 bases from J, the gap between germline ends came to 10 bases. From germline, CDR1 is SGDLS and CDR2 YYNGEE. CDR3 size: 15 residues.

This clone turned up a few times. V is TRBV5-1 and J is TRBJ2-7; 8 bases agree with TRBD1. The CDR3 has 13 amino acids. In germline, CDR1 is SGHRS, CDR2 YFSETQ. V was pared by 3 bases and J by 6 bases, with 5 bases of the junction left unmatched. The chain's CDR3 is CASSWDRYGEQYF. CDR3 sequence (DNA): TGCGCCAGCAGCTGGGACAGGTACGGCGAGCAGTACTTC.

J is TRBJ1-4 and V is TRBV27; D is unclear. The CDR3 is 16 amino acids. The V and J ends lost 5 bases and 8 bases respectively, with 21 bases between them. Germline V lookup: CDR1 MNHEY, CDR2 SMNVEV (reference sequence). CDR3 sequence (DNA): TGTGCCAGCAGTAAAACTCGACCGGACTCGAGAGAAAAACTGTTTTTT. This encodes CASSKTRPDSREKLFF. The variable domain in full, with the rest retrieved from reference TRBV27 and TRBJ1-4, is EAQVTQNPRYLITVTGKKLTVTCSQNMNHEYMSWYRQDPGLGLRQIYYSMNVEVTDKGDVPEGYKVSRKEKRNFPLILESPSPNQTSLYFCASSKTRPDSREKLFFGSGTQLSVL.

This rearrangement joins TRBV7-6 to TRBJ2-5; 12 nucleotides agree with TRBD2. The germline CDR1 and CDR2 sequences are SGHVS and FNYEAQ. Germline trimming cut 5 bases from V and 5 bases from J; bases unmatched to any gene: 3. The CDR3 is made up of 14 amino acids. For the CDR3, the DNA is TGTGCCAGCAGCCCCGGGACTAGCGGGGAGACCCAGTACTTC. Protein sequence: CASSPGTSGETQYF.

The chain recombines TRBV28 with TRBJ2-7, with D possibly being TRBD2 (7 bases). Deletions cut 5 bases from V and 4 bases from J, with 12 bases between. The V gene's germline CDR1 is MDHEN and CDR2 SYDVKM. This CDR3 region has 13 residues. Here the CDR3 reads CASSPAGAYEQYF. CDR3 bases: TGTGCCAGCAGTCCTGCGGGGGCGTACGAGCAGTACTTC.

In DNA form, the CDR3 reads TGCGCCAGCAGCCACCCCGACAGGGCCTCGGGTGGCTACACCTTC. Translating gives CASSHPDRASGGYTF. The chain couples TRBV4-1 to TRBJ1-2; the match to TRBD1 covers 7 bases. Losses at the gene ends were 3 bases for V and 7 bases for J; bases not matched to a gene: 11. The CDR3 spans 15 residues. Germline V gene lookup returns CDR1 MGHRA and CDR2 YSYEKL.